The 27 T cell receptor beta chains in this list originate from one sample, sequenced in a study of CD8+ T cells in alopecia areata. Sequencing templates came from extracted RNA that was reverse transcribed into cDNA. Here immunoSEQ multiplex PCR was the method, and the copy in TCRdb shows in-frame clones only, minus some. The table has about 120,000 clones, about three fifths seen once; the top ten hold approximately 12%. Treatment of the sample: oral pan-JAK inhibitor, 5-10 mg twice daily. The specimen was CD8+ T cells sorted from blood, collected at week 24, from a patient treated with tofacitinib. Source of these receptors: a human donor with alopecia areata.

This clone appeared a few times. The rearrangement uses TRBV5-6 and TRBJ2-5, with a possible D match to TRBD1 (5 bases). Trimming removed 1 base at V and 2 bases at J, with 9 bases between. Germline CDR1 is SGHDT and CDR2 is YYEEEE. CDR3 length equals 14 residues. The CDR3 DNA follows: TGTGCCAGCAGCTTGATAACAGGACAAGAGACCCAGTACTTC. Amino acid sequence: CASSLITGQETQYF. Complete variable domain (other parts from reference TRBV5-6 and TRBJ2-5): DAGVTQSPTHLIKTRGQQVTLRCSPKSGHDTVSWYQQALGQGPQFIFQYYEEEERQRGNFPDRFSGHQFPNYSSELNVNALLLGDSALYLCASSLITGQETQYFGPGTRLLVL.

This chain joins TRBV6-5 and TRBJ2-5, with TRBD2 as a possible D gene (5 bases). Germline-derived CDR1 and CDR2 are MNHEY and SVGAGI. Trimming took 11 bases from V and 1 from J, leaving 14 bases between them. The CDR3 runs to 13 residues. CDR3 coding DNA: TGTGCCGTCTGGCCCGGAGGCCAAGAGACCCAGTACTTC. Residues: CAVWPGGQETQYF.

This clone was seen more than once but under ten times. The rearrangement joins TRBV10-2 to TRBJ2-1; 12 positions agree with TRBD1. Trimming removed 7 bases from V and 8 bases from J; junction bases left unmatched: 6. CDR1 WSHSY and CDR2 SAAADI come from the germline V gene. The CDR3 is 14 amino acids. The CDR3 nucleotides read TGCGCCAGCAAGCGGGACAGGGGGCGCGATGAGCAGTTCTTC. It specifies CASKRDRGRDEQFF.

This clone was found a few times. The V call is TRBV7-3, the J call TRBJ2-3; maybe TRBD1 (5 bases). The germline V gene has CDR1 SGHTA and CDR2 FQGTGA. V was shortened by 2 bases and J by 3 bases, with 9 bases between the two germline ends. This CDR3 comprises 14 residues. CDR3 amino acids: CASSLVGVTDTQYF. The DNA of the CDR3 is TGTGCCAGCAGCTTAGTAGGGGTAACAGATACGCAGTATTTT. Full variable domain (missing parts from reference TRBV7-3 and TRBJ2-3): GAGVSQTPSNKVTEKGKYVELRCDPISGHTALYWYRQSLGQGPEFLIYFQGTGAADDSGLPNDRFFAVRPEGSVSTLKIQRTERGDSAVYLCASSLVGVTDTQYFGPGTRLTVL.

A few counts support this clone. The chain joins TRBV30 to TRBJ1-5; D might be TRBD1 (5 bases). V lost 1 base, J lost 9 bases, and 13 bases lay in between. The CDR3 spans 13 residues. The germline V gene has CDR1 GTSNPN and CDR2 SVGIG (reference sequence). The CDR3 DNA reads TGTGCCTGGAGTGCCGTGGGGGTAGGGCCCCAGCATTTT. Amino acids: CAWSAVGVGPQHF.

A few counts support this clone. V usage is TRBV7-2 and J usage is TRBJ1-2; a weak D match, TRBD1 (6 bases). V gave up 2 bases and J gave up 3 bases, with 16 bases separating them. The CDR3 is 16 amino acids. CDR1 is SGHTA, CDR2 FQGNSA, per germline. CDR3 amino acids: CASSLLVGGADYGYTF. The CDR3, as DNA: TGTGCCAGCAGCTTATTGGTCGGGGGCGCTGACTATGGCTACACCTTC.

This clone appeared many times. The chain links TRBV4-3 to TRBJ1-4, with D possibly TRBD1 on 5 matching bases. This CDR3 is built from 16 residues. V shed 0 bases and J shed 5 bases, with 13 bases lying between them. From germline, CDR1 is LGHNA and CDR2 YSLEER. The CDR3 nucleotides are TGCGCCAGCAGCCAAGATGGTGTGGGACCCAATGAAAAACTGTTTTTT. It encodes CASSQDGVGPNEKLFF.

The chain carries TRBV6-1 and TRBJ1-4; no reliable D call. Trimming removed 2 bases from V and 2 bases from J, with 9 bases in between. The CDR3 extends over 15 amino acids. Germline V gene lookup returns CDR1 MNHNS and CDR2 SASEGT. This chain's CDR3 is CASSEMWSTNEKLFF. The CDR3 DNA is TGTGCCAGCAGTGAAATGTGGTCGACTAATGAAAAACTGTTTTTT.

This clone showed up just a few times. The chain employs TRBV2 and TRBJ1-2; D is undetermined. CDR3 length: 14 residues. In germline, CDR1 is SNHLY, CDR2 FYNNEI. V was trimmed by 2 bases and J by 2 bases, leaving 9 bases between them. CDR3 amino acids: CASSEYSPNYGYTF. DNA of the CDR3: TGTGCCAGCAGTGAATACTCGCCGAACTATGGCTACACCTTC.

CDR3 DNA: TGCGCCAGCAGCTTGGCCGGTAGCGCCTCCTACGAGCAGTACTTC. This gives the protein CASSLAGSASYEQYF. This chain connects TRBV5-1 to TRBJ2-7; tentative D call: TRBD2 (5 bases). The germline gives CDR1 SGHRS, CDR2 YFSETQ. V was trimmed by 0 bases and J by 0 bases, leaving 10 bases between them. The CDR3 is 15 amino acids.

The J gene is TRBJ2-3, the V gene TRBV7-9, with TRBD2 matching over 10 bases. The V gene's germline CDR1 is SEHNR and CDR2 FQNEAQ (reference sequence). After removal of 2 bases from V and 4 bases from J, the junction contained 6 bases not matched to a gene. The CDR3 consists of 16 residues. CDR3 sequence (DNA): TGTGCCAGCAGCTTAATGCTAGCGGGGGTTCCAGATACGCAGTATTTT. It codes for CASSLMLAGVPDTQYF.

The rearrangement joins TRBV6-1 to TRBJ1-6; D is undetermined. CDR1 and CDR2 (germline): MNHNS, SASEGT. The ends were cut back, 3 bases at V and 7 bases at J, with 7 bases in the middle. This CDR3 is built from 13 residues. The CDR3 nucleotides read TGTGCCAGCAGTGACTTGGGGAATTCACCCCTCCACTTT. It codes for CASSDLGNSPLHF.

This clone was found a few times. The chain is built from TRBV4-3 and TRBJ1-2; 9 bases align to TRBD1. Germline CDR1 is LGHNA and CDR2 is YSLEER. Losses at the gene ends were 1 base for V and 3 bases for J; bases not matched to a gene: 6. The length of the CDR3 is 16 residues. The CDR3 region has the DNA TGCGCCAGCAGCCAAGGGTACAGGGGGCTCGACTATGGCTACACCTTC. Its translation is CASSQGYRGLDYGYTF.

This clone was detected only a few times. The chain combines TRBV29-1 with TRBJ1-5; 9 bases match TRBD1. With 2 bases clipped from V and 2 bases from J, the junction kept 4 bases outside the gene matches. The germline V gene encodes CDR1 SQVTM and CDR2 ANQGSEA. The CDR3 contains 15 residues. In DNA, the CDR3 is TGCAGCGTTGAATTGGGACAGGGAGGCAATCAGCCCCAGCATTTT. This sequence encodes CSVELGQGGNQPQHF.

This clone was seen just once. Different DNA sequences within this sample yield the same CDR3. The chain employs TRBV30 and TRBJ2-7; TRBD2 might be the D (5 bases). CDR1 and CDR2 (germline): GTSNPN, SVGIG (reference sequence). The CDR3 totals 11 residues. V dropped 3 bases and J dropped 6 bases, with 9 bases sitting between them. DNA for the CDR3: TGTGCCTGGAGATCGGGGTTCGAGCAGTACTTC. This translates into CAWRSGFEQYF.

A single count supports this clone. J is TRBJ2-1 and V is TRBV6-5; 7 bases agree with TRBD1. CDR1 and CDR2 (germline): MNHEY, SVGAGI. CDR3 size: 16 residues. V trimming: 2 bases; J trimming: 3 bases; junction bases outside the gene matches: 7. The CDR3 region has the DNA TGTGCCAGCAGTTACCTTGGGACAGAAAACTACAATGAGCAGTTCTTC. Protein product: CASSYLGTENYNEQFF.

In its sample, this clone was seen many times. The gene calls are TRBV4-3 and TRBJ2-5; tentatively, D is TRBD2 (6 bases). CDR3 length equals 15 residues. V lost 3 bases and J 1 base, leaving 12 bases between the germline ends. CDR1 LGHNA and CDR2 YSLEER come from the germline V gene. CDR3 sequence reads: CASSHGRGFQETQYF. DNA of the CDR3: TGCGCCAGCAGCCACGGGCGGGGCTTCCAAGAGACCCAGTACTTC.

The chain couples TRBV4-3 to TRBJ1-5; perhaps TRBD1 as D (5 bases). V was pared by 0 bases and J by 9 bases, with 15 bases between. This CDR3 contains 15 residues. Germline CDR1 and CDR2: LGHNA and YSLEER. The CDR3 sequence: CASSQDLAGAGPQHF. The CDR3 nucleotides are TGCGCCAGCAGCCAAGATCTCGCCGGGGCCGGGCCCCAGCATTTT.

This clone appeared a few times. CDR3 in amino acids: CASSSQTGHNEQFF. Written as DNA, the CDR3 is TGTGCCAGCAGCTCACAGACCGGGCACAATGAGCAGTTCTTC. This rearrangement joins TRBV13 to TRBJ2-1; D is ambiguous. V was pared by 4 bases and J by 5 bases, with 12 bases between. Germline CDR1 reads PRHDT; CDR2 reads FYEKMQ (reference sequence). The CDR3 length is 14 residues.

The chain employs TRBV7-6 and TRBJ1-1; TRBD1 aligns across 9 bases. Germline trimming cut 0 bases from V and 3 bases from J; bases unmatched to any gene: 5. CDR1 is SGHVS, CDR2 FNYEAQ, per germline. This CDR3 has 16 amino acids. The CDR3 DNA reads as TGTGCCAGCAGCTTAGCGCTCCGGACAGGGGACACTGAAGCTTTCTTT. This gives the protein CASSLALRTGDTEAFF.

This chain joins TRBV9 and TRBJ1-2, with 7 bases that match TRBD1. Germline values: CDR1 SGDLS, CDR2 YYNGEE. With 2 bases clipped from V and 0 bases from J, the junction kept 7 bases outside the gene matches. CDR3 length: 16 amino acids. The CDR3 bases are TGTGCCAGCAGCGTGAACCGGGACAGCACTAACTATGGCTACACCTTC. It codes for CASSVNRDSTNYGYTF.

This sequence joins TRBV5-1 and TRBJ2-2, with 8 nucleotides matching TRBD1. J was trimmed by 5 bases and V by 3 bases; bases with no gene match: 15. The CDR3 is 18 amino acids. Germline lookup yields CDR1 SGHRS and CDR2 YFSETQ. The CDR3 sequence: CASSSSPGQDRGTGELFF. The DNA of the CDR3 is TGCGCCAGCAGCTCGTCCCCGGGACAGGATAGGGGGACCGGGGAGCTGTTTTTT.

The chain links TRBV2 to TRBJ2-1; no clear D. Germline V gene lookup returns CDR1 SNHLY and CDR2 FYNNEI. The CDR3 is made up of 12 amino acids. Trimming removed 7 bases from V and 6 bases from J, with 10 bases in between. The CDR3 DNA sequence: TGTGCCAGCATGTGGCAGTCCAATGAGCAGTTCTTC. Protein sequence: CASMWQSNEQFF.

V is TRBV5-1 and J is TRBJ1-6, with 9 bases matching TRBD1. The V gene end was trimmed by 5 bases and the J gene end by 7 bases; junction bases not matched to a gene: 10. The CDR3 consists of 16 residues. The germline V gene encodes CDR1 SGHRS and CDR2 YFSETQ. The CDR3 DNA is TGCGCCAGCAGTCCACCGGGACAGGGTGGAAATTCACCCCTCCACTTT. Protein: CASSPPGQGGNSPLHF.

The chain couples TRBV13 to TRBJ2-7; D unclear. Germline CDR1 PRHDT, CDR2 FYEKMQ (reference sequence). Trimming took 5 bases from V and 0 from J, leaving 8 bases between them. This CDR3 has 13 amino acids. The CDR3 sequence is CASSPLNSYEQYF. The CDR3, as DNA: TGTGCCAGCAGCCCGTTGAACTCCTACGAGCAGTACTTC.

There are a few counts of this clone. V and J are TRBV9 and TRBJ1-2, with TRBD1 identical over 7 bases. Germline CDR1 reads SGDLS; CDR2 reads YYNGEE. Trimming cost V 0 bases and J 6 bases; bases outside gene matches: 5. The CDR3 has 14 residues. The CDR3: CASSVAGTVDGYTF. In nucleotides, the CDR3 is TGTGCCAGCAGCGTAGCTGGGACAGTGGATGGCTACACCTTC.

The genes are TRBV2 and TRBJ2-2; 9 bases fit TRBD1. Per the germline V gene, CDR1 is SNHLY and CDR2 is FYNNEI. The V gene end was trimmed by 9 bases and the J gene end by 4 bases; junction bases not matched to a gene: 0. The CDR3 runs to 12 residues. The chain's CDR3 is CARDRGTGELFF. CDR3 in DNA: TGTGCCAGGGACAGGGGCACCGGGGAGCTGTTTTTT.